One TCR beta chain is described in this entry. Antigen: not known. This likely comes from a read error, as the CDR3 has no conserved phenylalanine or tryptophan at its end. Each CDR3 protein is one row after TCRdb ran MiXCR on the reads. In the table there are some 19,000 distinct CDR3 sequences, 21% of which are singletons. Between the trimmed V and J ends, which lost 5 bases and 0 bases, there was a span of 11 bases. The CDR3 has 14 amino acids. CDR1 and CDR2 from the germline V gene are SQVTM and ANQGSEA. This sample was taken from a study of lung T cells in sarcoidosis with Löfgren's syndrome. Background on the study: Löfgren's syndrome patients were the main repertoire analysis focus.

Overall study findings and caveats: Paired TRAV12-1/TRBV2 TCRs showed CDR3 homology and preferential pairing. Versus controls, Löfgren's syndrome patients reportedly showed TRAV12-1 and TRBV2 as most expanded. Multiple Löfgren's syndrome patients reportedly shared TRAV12-1 and TRBV2 CDR3 motifs, suggesting public CD4+ TCRs.

The chain joins TRBV29-1 to TRBJ2-1; D may correspond to TRBD1 or TRBD2 (5 bases each). Sequencing was done on a sample of CD4+ T cells from bronchoalveolar lavage. The sequence was obtained from a human donor with sarcoidosis (Löfgren's syndrome or another form), or a control subject (not recorded which). The CDR3 nucleotides are TGCAGCGTTATATGGGGGAGCTCCTACAATGAGCAGTTCCTC. It codes for CSVIWGSSYNEQFL.